Below, 2 T cell receptor beta chains from the same sample are listed, as sequenced in a study of vaccination and CD4 T cells after COVID-19. These TCRs are of unknown antigen specificity. Treatment described: roughly ten-day PBMC culture with coronavirus spike peptide pools or control peptides (ViraFEST assay). An Oncomine TCR Beta short-read assay was used to sequence the DNA from cultured CD4+ T cells. MiXCR, applied by TCRdb to the PCR reads, yields one record per CDR3 protein. The table shows thousands of distinct CDR3 sequences, with roughly a fifth occurring only once. The sample was CD4+ T cells from blood, cultured in vitro, taken after SARS-CoV-2 vaccination. These receptors originate from a human donor who had recovered from COVID-19.

Judged by abundance, this clonotype is medium-sized. V and J are TRBV6-1 and TRBJ1-6; D is undetermined. CDR1 and CDR2 from the germline V gene are MNHNS and SASEGT. The CDR3 is made up of 13 amino acids. V dropped 4 bases and J dropped 5 bases, with 6 bases sitting between them. As DNA, the CDR3 is TGTGCCAGCAGTGCCAGTAATAATTCACCCCTCCACTTT. This gives the protein CASSASNNSPLHF.

This chain links TRBV28 with TRBJ1-2; D uncertain. This CDR3 has 16 amino acids. V was clipped by 2 bases and J by 7 bases, with 20 bases between them. The V gene's germline CDR1 is MDHEN and CDR2 SYDVKM. CDR3 DNA sequence: TGTGCCAGCAGTTTACGTCCGAACGGAGGAAGTGGTGGCTACACCTTC. The encoded protein is CASSLRPNGGSGGYTF.